The 30 T cell receptor beta chains presented below share a single source sample, sequenced in a study of OX40 agonist ivuxolimab in advanced cancers. Profiled with immunoSEQ multiplex PCR; TCRdb holds only in-frame clones, not every one. In the table there are fewer than 90,000 clones, approximately 80% of which are singletons. This specimen consisted of CD4+ or CD8+ T cells sorted from blood, obtained in a trial of the OX40 agonist ivuxolimab. These receptors came from an adult with an advanced solid tumor such as melanoma, head and neck, liver or kidney cancer.

The chain combines TRBV5-1 with TRBJ1-4; 7 positions match TRBD1. Germline V gene data show CDR1 as SGHRS and CDR2 as YFSETQ. The V segment lost 0 bases and the J segment 5 bases; nucleotides outside the gene matches: 4. The CDR3 has 15 amino acids. CDR3 sequence reads: CASSLAVRGNEKLFF. The CDR3 coding sequence is TGCGCCAGCAGCTTGGCAGTCAGGGGGAATGAAAAACTGTTTTTT. The full variable domain, its missing parts supplied by reference TRBV5-1 and TRBJ1-4, is KAGVTQTPRYLIKTRGQQVTLSCSPISGHRSVSWYQQTPGQGLQFLFEYFSETQRNKGNFPGRFSGRQFSNSRSEMNVSTLELGDSALYLCASSLAVRGNEKLFFGSGTQLSVL.

The V call is TRBV14, the J call TRBJ2-6; D possibly corresponds to TRBD1 (6 bases). This CDR3 region has 12 residues. V was shortened by 8 bases and J by 9 bases, with 11 bases between the two germline ends. Germline V gene sequence: CDR1 SGHDN, CDR2 FVKESK. The CDR3 DNA follows: TGTGCCAGCCGGGACACACTCAACGTCCTGACTTTC. Encoded protein: CASRDTLNVLTF. The whole variable domain, filled in from reference TRBV14 and TRBJ2-6, reads EAGVTQFPSHSVIEKGQTVTLRCDPISGHDNLYWYRRVMGKEIKFLLHFVKESKQDESGMPNNRFLAERTGGTYSTLKVQPAELEDSGVYFCASRDTLNVLTFGAGSRLTVL.

The chain links TRBV6-6 to TRBJ1-2, with D perhaps matching TRBD1 (5 bases). This CDR3 contains 14 residues. Between the trimmed V and J ends, which lost 2 bases and 7 bases, there was a span of 14 bases. CDR1 and CDR2 (germline): MNHNY, SVGAGI (reference sequence). The CDR3 reads CASSYASRQPGYTF. CDR3 DNA sequence: TGTGCCAGCAGTTACGCCTCCAGACAGCCTGGCTACACCTTC.

J is TRBJ2-5 and V is TRBV28; TRBD2 matches 9 bases. Per germline, CDR1 MDHEN and CDR2 SYDVKM. Trimming took 3 bases from V and 1 from J; bases not matched to a gene: 3. CDR3 size: 15 residues. This chain's CDR3 is CASSLASGVQETQYF. CDR3 nucleotides: TGTGCCAGCAGTTTGGCTAGCGGGGTCCAAGAGACCCAGTACTTC.

The chain carries TRBV5-8 and TRBJ2-3; unclear D gene. Germline CDR1 SGHTS, CDR2 YDEGEE. The CDR3 length is 17 residues. Trimming shortened V by 4 bases and J by 6 bases, and 24 bases separated the two germline ends. The CDR3, as DNA: TGTGCCAGCAGCCCGCGGTGGTTGGGCGGAAGGCAGGATACGCAGTATTTT. It encodes CASSPRWLGGRQDTQYF.

The chain joins TRBV6-1 to TRBJ2-7; 8 bases line up with TRBD2. This CDR3 is 14 amino acids long. The trim removed 5 bases at V and 9 bases at J, leaving 12 bases unmatched. The germline CDR1 and CDR2 sequences are MNHNS and SASEGT. The CDR3 sequence: CASSPGGAYSAQYF. CDR3 bases: TGTGCCAGCAGTCCCGGGGGGGCGTATAGCGCGCAGTACTTC.

This clone is deemed medium-sized. This chain links TRBV7-2 with TRBJ1-5; no clear D gene. The length of the CDR3 is 13 residues. Germline CDR1 is SGHTA and CDR2 is FQGNSA. Trimming left V 1 base short and J 0 bases short, with 1 base between. CDR3 residues: CASSLDSNQPQHF. DNA for the CDR3: TGTGCCAGCAGCTTAGATAGCAATCAGCCCCAGCATTTT.

V gene TRBV7-9 combines with J gene TRBJ2-1; 10 nucleotides line up with TRBD2. The J segment lost 9 bases and the V segment lost 4 bases, leaving 6 bases of the junction unmatched. Germline V CDR1 and CDR2: SEHNR, FQNEAQ (reference sequence). The CDR3 sequence is 14 residues long. This CDR3 is CASSSGTSAIEQFF. Here the CDR3 DNA reads TGTGCCAGCAGCTCCGGGACTAGCGCCATTGAGCAGTTCTTC.

This clone was observed a handful of times. The V call is TRBV29-1, the J call TRBJ2-3, with D perhaps matching TRBD1 (6 bases). This CDR3 has 14 residues. V lost 6 bases to trimming and J lost 8 bases, with 21 bases between them. The germline V gene encodes CDR1 SQVTM and CDR2 ANQGSEA. Here the CDR3 DNA reads TGCAGCGTGAGGGTCCAGGGGCCTGCAGGTACGCAGTATTTT. This encodes CSVRVQGPAGTQYF.

The genes are TRBV19 and TRBJ1-5; a possible D gene is TRBD1 (5 bases). The CDR3 sequence is 14 residues long. From germline, CDR1 is LNHDA and CDR2 SQIVND (reference sequence). V gave up 8 bases and J gave up 0 bases, with 11 bases separating them. In DNA, the CDR3 is TGTGCCAGTGATGCAGGGCGTAGCAATCAGCCCCAGCATTTT. It codes for CASDAGRSNQPQHF. Based on the CDR3 plus reference TRBV19 and TRBJ1-5, the full variable domain is DGGITQSPKYLFRKEGQNVTLSCEQNLNHDAMYWYRQDPGQGLRLIYYSQIVNDFQKGDIAEGYSVSREKKESFPLTVTSAQKNPTAFYLCASDAGRSNQPQHFGDGTRLSIL.

The DNA of the CDR3 is TGTGCCACCAGCAGAGATATGGCCAAAAACATTCAGTACTTC. Amino acid sequence: CATSRDMAKNIQYF. The chain couples TRBV15 to TRBJ2-4; D uncertain. The CDR3 is 14 amino acids. V lost 0 bases, J lost 1 base, and 4 bases lay in between. Germline CDR1 and CDR2: LNHNV and YYDKDF (reference sequence).

This rearrangement joins TRBV5-4 to TRBJ1-2; D remains unclear. V was clipped by 2 bases and J by 1 base, with 6 bases between them. This CDR3 has 13 residues. The germline CDR1 and CDR2 sequences are SGHNT and YYREEE (reference sequence). The CDR3 spells CASSFPVNYGYTF. CDR3 in DNA: TGTGCCAGCAGCTTCCCAGTTAACTATGGCTACACCTTC.

V gene TRBV6-6 combines with J gene TRBJ2-3; D perhaps matches TRBD2 (5 bases). CDR3 length equals 14 residues. Deletions cut 9 bases from V and 1 base from J, with 14 bases between. Germline CDR1 is MNHNY and CDR2 is SVGAGI (reference sequence). This chain's CDR3 is CARTLAYGTDTQYF. The CDR3 region has the DNA TGTGCCAGAACCCTAGCATATGGCACAGATACGCAGTATTTT.

The genes are TRBV5-1 and TRBJ2-3, with D maybe TRBD1 (6 bases). The CDR3 runs 15 residues. V gave up 1 base and J gave up 3 bases, with 12 bases separating them. Germline V gene lookup returns CDR1 SGHRS and CDR2 YFSETQ. The CDR3 protein is CASSLSGARTDTQYF. CDR3 DNA sequence: TGCGCCAGCAGCTTGTCAGGGGCGAGGACAGATACGCAGTATTTT. Full variable domain (outside the CDR3, taken from reference TRBV5-1 and TRBJ2-3): KAGVTQTPRYLIKTRGQQVTLSCSPISGHRSVSWYQQTPGQGLQFLFEYFSETQRNKGNFPGRFSGRQFSNSRSEMNVSTLELGDSALYLCASSLSGARTDTQYFGPGTRLTVL.

This clone was seen a handful of times. The genes are TRBV4-1 and TRBJ1-5, with a tentative D call TRBD1 (5 bases). From germline, CDR1 is MGHRA and CDR2 YSYEKL. The CDR3 is 14 residues long. V shed 4 bases and J shed 6 bases, with 13 bases lying between them. The CDR3: CASSPGRGGQPQHF. CDR3 DNA sequence: TGCGCCAGCAGCCCCGGAAGGGGCGGTCAGCCCCAGCATTTT.

The chain joins TRBV5-1 to TRBJ2-1; D is possibly TRBD2 (5 bases). From germline, CDR1 is SGHRS and CDR2 YFSETQ. V shed 0 bases and J shed 6 bases, with 10 bases lying between them. There are 14 residues in the CDR3. The chain's CDR3 is CASSLVVGVNEQFF. As DNA, the CDR3 is TGCGCCAGCAGCTTGGTTGTCGGGGTCAATGAGCAGTTCTTC.

The CDR3 protein is CASSDWTGGNEKLFF. DNA for the CDR3: TGTGCCAGCAGCGATTGGACAGGGGGAAATGAAAAACTGTTTTTT. The V call is TRBV25-1, the J call TRBJ1-4; 10 bases align to TRBD1. CDR3 length: 15 amino acids. J gave up 5 bases and V 6 bases, and 6 bases lay outside the gene matches. The germline V gene has CDR1 MGHDK and CDR2 SYGVNS.

The chain joins TRBV9 to TRBJ2-5, with D perhaps TRBD2 (6 bases). The ends were cut back, 4 bases at V and 4 bases at J, with 29 bases in the middle. The CDR3 is made up of 19 amino acids. Germline assignment: CDR1 SGDLS and CDR2 YYNGEE. CDR3 sequence reads: CASSPRAGLTSATSETQYF. CDR3 DNA sequence: TGTGCCAGCAGCCCCCGAGCCGGACTAACTTCCGCGACTTCAGAGACCCAGTACTTC.

The chain is built from TRBV5-1 and TRBJ2-1; 10 nucleotides line up with TRBD2. This CDR3 comprises 15 residues. Germline V gene data show CDR1 as SGHRS and CDR2 as YFSETQ. Trimming cost V 5 bases and J 5 bases; bases outside gene matches: 7. The CDR3 here is CASRPKSGGDNEQFF. CDR3 DNA: TGCGCCAGCAGGCCCAAGAGCGGGGGGGACAATGAGCAGTTCTTC. The variable domain in full, completed from reference TRBV5-1 and TRBJ2-1, reads KAGVTQTPRYLIKTRGQQVTLSCSPISGHRSVSWYQQTPGQGLQFLFEYFSETQRNKGNFPGRFSGRQFSNSRSEMNVSTLELGDSALYLCASRPKSGGDNEQFFGPGTRLTVL.

The CDR3 spells CASSLRQGAQNEKLFF. Written as DNA, the CDR3 is TGTGCCAGCAGCCTCCGACAGGGGGCGCAAAATGAAAAACTGTTTTTT. The J gene is TRBJ1-4, the V gene TRBV28; 10 nucleotides align to TRBD1. Germline CDR1 and CDR2: MDHEN and SYDVKM. This CDR3 is 16 amino acids long. J gave up 5 bases and V 6 bases, and 9 bases lay outside the gene matches. Full variable domain (remainder filled in from reference TRBV28 and TRBJ1-4): DVKVTQSSRYLVKRTGEKVFLECVQDMDHENMFWYRQDPGLGLRLIYFSYDVKMKEKGDIPEGYSVSREKKERFSLILESASTNQTSMYLCASSLRQGAQNEKLFFGSGTQLSVL.

This sequence joins TRBV27 and TRBJ1-5; D is possibly TRBD1 (6 bases). V was clipped by 1 base and J by 8 bases, with 18 bases between them. CDR1 is MNHEY and CDR2 is SMNVEV in the germline V gene (reference sequence). The CDR3 has 16 residues. The CDR3 here is CASSLLGGGAPKPQHF. CDR3 in DNA: TGTGCCAGCAGTTTATTAGGGGGTGGGGCCCCGAAGCCCCAGCATTTT.

The chain uses TRBV6-5 and TRBJ1-2; D is uncertain. The CDR3 covers 11 residues. Germline V lookup: CDR1 MNHEY, CDR2 SVGAGI. Trimming pared 6 bases from V and 4 bases from J, leaving 6 bases between. The CDR3 loop reads CASSSSYGYTF. Written as DNA, the CDR3 is TGTGCCAGCAGCTCTAGCTATGGCTACACCTTC.

The rearrangement uses TRBV15 and TRBJ2-5; 8 bases are a match to TRBD2. The CDR3 has 15 residues. Germline CDR1 is LNHNV and CDR2 is YYDKDF (reference sequence). V was clipped by 3 bases and J by 4 bases; unmatched bases: 7. CDR3 protein: CATSRPAGVVETQYF. CDR3 nucleotide sequence: TGTGCCACCAGCAGGCCAGCGGGGGTGGTAGAGACCCAGTACTTC.

The chain is built from TRBV5-1 and TRBJ2-5, with 8 bases identical to TRBD2. The ends lost 0 bases at V and 1 base at J; junction bases unmatched: 8. The CDR3 covers 17 residues. Germline CDR1 is SGHRS and CDR2 is YFSETQ. The CDR3 here is CASSLGAGGRGQETQYF. The CDR3 DNA sequence: TGCGCCAGCAGCTTGGGGGCGGGAGGTCGGGGCCAAGAGACCCAGTACTTC.

The chain is built from TRBV7-8 and TRBJ2-4, with TRBD1 matching over 11 bases. The CDR3 is 14 residues long. The trim removed 3 bases at V and 8 bases at J, leaving 3 bases unmatched. Germline V gene data show CDR1 as SGHVS and CDR2 as FQNEAQ. CDR3 protein: CASSFGQGAYIQYF. The DNA for the CDR3 is TGTGCCAGCAGCTTTGGACAGGGGGCGTACATTCAGTACTTC.

The rearrangement links TRBV19 to TRBJ2-3; D uncertain. The germline V and J ends were trimmed by 5 bases and 3 bases, with 9 bases remaining between them. This CDR3 contains 13 residues. Germline V CDR1 and CDR2: LNHDA, SQIVND (reference sequence). CDR3 nucleotides: TGTGCCAGTAGTCCAGCCGGGACAGATACGCAGTATTTT. Encoded protein: CASSPAGTDTQYF.

In this sample, this clone turned up once. This chain uses TRBV6-5 with TRBJ2-4; D gene ambiguous. The CDR3 consists of 13 residues. In germline, CDR1 is MNHEY, CDR2 SVGAGI. Deletions cut 0 bases from V and 6 bases from J, with 6 bases between. For the CDR3, the DNA is TGTGCCAGCAGTTACTCGGGCCGAAACATTCAGTACTTC. It encodes CASSYSGRNIQYF.

This rearrangement joins TRBV9 to TRBJ1-6; D possibly corresponds to TRBD1 (6 bases). V was shortened by 0 bases and J by 7 bases, with 14 bases between the two germline ends. Germline lookup yields CDR1 SGDLS and CDR2 YYNGEE. The CDR3 covers 16 residues. The CDR3 coding sequence is TGTGCCAGCAGCGTAGATGGACAGATCCAGAATTCACCCCTCCACTTT. This translates into CASSVDGQIQNSPLHF.

This chain connects TRBV19 to TRBJ2-7; D is undetermined. The germline V gene encodes CDR1 LNHDA and CDR2 SQIVND (reference sequence). Trimming shortened V by 6 bases and J by 4 bases, and 10 bases separated the two germline ends. The CDR3 covers 12 residues. The CDR3, as DNA: TGTGCCAGTAGCCCAAGCGCGTACGAGCAGTACTTC. Its translation is CASSPSAYEQYF.

Remarks on this clone: The same CDR3 also results from other DNA sequences found in this sample. The V gene is TRBV19, the J gene TRBJ1-5; D is perhaps TRBD1 (5 bases). Per germline, CDR1 LNHDA and CDR2 SQIVND (reference sequence). CDR3 size: 14 residues. With 1 base removed from V and 1 base from J, the gap between germline ends came to 5 bases. The CDR3 reads CASSIGQSNQPQHF. CDR3 sequence (DNA): TGTGCCAGTAGTATAGGACAGAGCAATCAGCCCCAGCATTTT. Supplemented by reference TRBV19 and TRBJ1-5, the full variable domain reads DGGITQSPKYLFRKEGQNVTLSCEQNLNHDAMYWYRQDPGQGLRLIYYSQIVNDFQKGDIAEGYSVSREKKESFPLTVTSAQKNPTAFYLCASSIGQSNQPQHFGDGTRLSIL.